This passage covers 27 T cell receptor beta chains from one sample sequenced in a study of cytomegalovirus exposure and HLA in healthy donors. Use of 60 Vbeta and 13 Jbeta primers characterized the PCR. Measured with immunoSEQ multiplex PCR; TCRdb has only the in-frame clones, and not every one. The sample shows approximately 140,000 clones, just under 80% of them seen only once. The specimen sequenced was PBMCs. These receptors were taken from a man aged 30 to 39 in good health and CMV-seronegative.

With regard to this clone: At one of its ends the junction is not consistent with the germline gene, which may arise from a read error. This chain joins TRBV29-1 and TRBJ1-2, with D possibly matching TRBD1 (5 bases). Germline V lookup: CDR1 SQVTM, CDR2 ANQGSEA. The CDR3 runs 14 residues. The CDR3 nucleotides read TGCAGCGTTGAAGATCTTCAGGGACTCTATGGCTACCCCTTC. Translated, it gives CSVEDLQGLYGYPF.

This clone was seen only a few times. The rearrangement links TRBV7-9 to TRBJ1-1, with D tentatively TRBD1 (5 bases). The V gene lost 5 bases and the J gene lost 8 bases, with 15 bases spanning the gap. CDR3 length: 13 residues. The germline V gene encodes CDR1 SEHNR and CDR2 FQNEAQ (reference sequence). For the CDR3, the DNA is TGTGCCAGCAGCCTGACAGACCCCCCCGAAGCTTTCTTT. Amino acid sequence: CASSLTDPPEAFF. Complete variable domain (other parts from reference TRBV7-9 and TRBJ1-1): DTGVSQNPRHKITKRGQNVTFRCDPISEHNRLYWYRQTLGQGPEFLTYFQNEAQLEKSRLLSDRFSAERPKGSFSTLEIQRTEQGDSAMYLCASSLTDPPEAFFGQGTRLTVV.

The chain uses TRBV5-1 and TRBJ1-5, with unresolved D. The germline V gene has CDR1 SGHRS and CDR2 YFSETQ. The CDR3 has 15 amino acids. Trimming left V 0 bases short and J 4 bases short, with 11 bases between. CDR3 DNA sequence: TGCGCCAGCAGCTTGGACGGTACTTTGAATCAGCCCCAGCATTTT. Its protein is CASSLDGTLNQPQHF.

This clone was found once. The CDR3 DNA reads as TGCGCCAGCAACCGGGACACCCACCAAGAGACCCAGTACTTC. Protein: CASNRDTHQETQYF. This chain joins TRBV10-2 and TRBJ2-5, with a tentative D call TRBD1 (6 bases). The CDR3 is 14 residues long. V was clipped by 7 bases and J by 0 bases, with 12 bases between them. CDR1 is WSHSY and CDR2 is SAAADI in the germline V gene.

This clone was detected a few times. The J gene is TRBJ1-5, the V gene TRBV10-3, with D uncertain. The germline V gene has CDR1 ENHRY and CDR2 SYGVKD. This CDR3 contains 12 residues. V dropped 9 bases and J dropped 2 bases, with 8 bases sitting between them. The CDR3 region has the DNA TGTGCCATAGGCCAGGGCAATCAGCCCCAGCATTTT. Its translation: CAIGQGNQPQHF.

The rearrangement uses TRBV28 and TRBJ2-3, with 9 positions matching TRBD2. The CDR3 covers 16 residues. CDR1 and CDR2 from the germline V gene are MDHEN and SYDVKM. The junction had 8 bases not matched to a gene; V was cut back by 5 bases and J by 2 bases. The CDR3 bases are TGTGCCAGCAGTCCACGACTAGCGGAGCCCACAGATACGCAGTATTTT. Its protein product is CASSPRLAEPTDTQYF.

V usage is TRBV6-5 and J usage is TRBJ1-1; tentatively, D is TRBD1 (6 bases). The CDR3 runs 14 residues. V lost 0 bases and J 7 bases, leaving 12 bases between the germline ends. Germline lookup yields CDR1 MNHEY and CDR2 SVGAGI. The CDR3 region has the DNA TGTGCCAGCAGTTACTCGGCAGGGGTTATTGAAGCTTTCTTT. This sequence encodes CASSYSAGVIEAFF.

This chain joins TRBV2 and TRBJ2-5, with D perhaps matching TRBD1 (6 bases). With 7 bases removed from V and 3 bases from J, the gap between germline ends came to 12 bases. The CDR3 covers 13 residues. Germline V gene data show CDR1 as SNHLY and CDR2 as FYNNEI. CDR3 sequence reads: CASTSQGKETQYF. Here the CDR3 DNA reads TGTGCCAGCACCTCTCAGGGGAAAGAGACCCAGTACTTC.

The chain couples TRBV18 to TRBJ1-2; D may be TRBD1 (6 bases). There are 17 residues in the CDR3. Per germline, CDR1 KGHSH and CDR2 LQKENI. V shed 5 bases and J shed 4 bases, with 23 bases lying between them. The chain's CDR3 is CASSSIPGDASLYGYTF. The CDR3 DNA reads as TGTGCCAGCTCATCGATTCCAGGGGACGCGAGCCTCTATGGCTACACCTTC.

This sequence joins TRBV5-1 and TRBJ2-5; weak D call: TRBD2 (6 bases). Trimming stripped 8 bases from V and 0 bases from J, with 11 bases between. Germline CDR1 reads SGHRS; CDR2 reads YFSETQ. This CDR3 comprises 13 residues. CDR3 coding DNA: TGCGCCAGTCTGTCGGGGGACCAAGAGACCCAGTACTTC. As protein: CASLSGDQETQYF. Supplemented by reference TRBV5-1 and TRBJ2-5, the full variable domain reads KAGVTQTPRYLIKTRGQQVTLSCSPISGHRSVSWYQQTPGQGLQFLFEYFSETQRNKGNFPGRFSGRQFSNSRSEMNVSTLELGDSALYLCASLSGDQETQYFGPGTRLLVL.

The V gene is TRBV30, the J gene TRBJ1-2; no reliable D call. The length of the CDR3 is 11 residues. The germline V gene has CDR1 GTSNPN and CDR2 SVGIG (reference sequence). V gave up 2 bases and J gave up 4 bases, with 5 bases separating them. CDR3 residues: CAWSQSYGYTF. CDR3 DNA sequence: TGTGCCTGGAGTCAGTCCTATGGCTACACCTTC.

CDR3 nucleotide sequence: TGTGCCAGCAGTGAAGGCAGGCGCGGGATCTACGAGCAGTACTTC. It yields the protein CASSEGRRGIYEQYF. The rearrangement uses TRBV2 and TRBJ2-7, with D perhaps matching TRBD2 (6 bases). The V end was cut by 1 base, the J end by 3 bases, with 13 bases between. Per germline, CDR1 SNHLY and CDR2 FYNNEI. CDR3 length equals 15 residues.

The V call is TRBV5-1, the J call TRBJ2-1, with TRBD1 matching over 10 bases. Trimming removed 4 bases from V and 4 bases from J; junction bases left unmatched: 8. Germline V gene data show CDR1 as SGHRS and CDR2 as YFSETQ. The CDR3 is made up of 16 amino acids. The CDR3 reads CASSPDGQGVYNEQFF. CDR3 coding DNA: TGCGCCAGCAGCCCGGATGGACAGGGGGTTTACAATGAGCAGTTCTTC. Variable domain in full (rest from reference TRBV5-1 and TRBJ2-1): KAGVTQTPRYLIKTRGQQVTLSCSPISGHRSVSWYQQTPGQGLQFLFEYFSETQRNKGNFPGRFSGRQFSNSRSEMNVSTLELGDSALYLCASSPDGQGVYNEQFFGPGTRLTVL.

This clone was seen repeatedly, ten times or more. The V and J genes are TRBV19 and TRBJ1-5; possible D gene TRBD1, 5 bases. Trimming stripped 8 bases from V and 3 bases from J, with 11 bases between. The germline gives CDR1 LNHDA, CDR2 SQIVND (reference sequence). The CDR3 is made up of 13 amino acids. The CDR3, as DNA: TGTGCCAGTGGCGGGGGGGTCAATCAGCCCCAGCATTTT. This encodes CASGGGVNQPQHF.

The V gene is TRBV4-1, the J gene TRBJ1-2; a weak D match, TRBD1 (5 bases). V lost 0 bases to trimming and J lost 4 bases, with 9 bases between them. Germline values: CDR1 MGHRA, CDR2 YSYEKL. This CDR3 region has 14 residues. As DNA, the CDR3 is TGCGCCAGCAGCCAAGAAACGCAGGGCTATGGCTACACCTTC. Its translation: CASSQETQGYGYTF.

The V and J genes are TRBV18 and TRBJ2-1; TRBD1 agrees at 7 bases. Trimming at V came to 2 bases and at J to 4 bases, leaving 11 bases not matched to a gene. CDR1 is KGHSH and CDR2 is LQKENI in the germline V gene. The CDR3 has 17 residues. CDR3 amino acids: CASSPRNPGQTYNEQFF. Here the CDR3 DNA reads TGTGCCAGCTCACCAAGAAACCCGGGACAGACATACAATGAGCAGTTCTTC. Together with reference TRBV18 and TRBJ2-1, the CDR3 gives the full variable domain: NAGVMQNPRHLVRRRGQEARLRCSPMKGHSHVYWYRQLPEEGLKFMVYLQKENIIDESGMPKERFSAEFPKEGPSILRIQQVVRGDSAAYFCASSPRNPGQTYNEQFFGPGTRLTVL.

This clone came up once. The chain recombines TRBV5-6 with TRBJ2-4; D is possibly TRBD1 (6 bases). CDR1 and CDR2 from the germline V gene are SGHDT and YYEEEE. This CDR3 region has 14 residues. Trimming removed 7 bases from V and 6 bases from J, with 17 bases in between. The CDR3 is CASFLSGRGNIQYF. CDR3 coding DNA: TGTGCCAGCTTCCTAAGCGGCAGGGGAAACATTCAGTACTTC.

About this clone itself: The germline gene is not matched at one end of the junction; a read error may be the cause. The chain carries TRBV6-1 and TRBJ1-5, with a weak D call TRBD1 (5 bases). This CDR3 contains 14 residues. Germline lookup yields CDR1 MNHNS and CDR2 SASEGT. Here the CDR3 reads CASSEAGGGQPQNF. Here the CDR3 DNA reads TGTGCCAGCAGTGAAGCCGGGGGGGGTCAGCCCCAGAATTTT.

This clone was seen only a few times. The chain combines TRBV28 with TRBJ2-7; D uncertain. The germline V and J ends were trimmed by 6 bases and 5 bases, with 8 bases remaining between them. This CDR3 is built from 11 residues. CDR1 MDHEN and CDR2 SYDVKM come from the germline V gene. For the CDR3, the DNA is TGTGCCAGCAGCGTACGGGACGAGCAGTACTTC. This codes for CASSVRDEQYF.

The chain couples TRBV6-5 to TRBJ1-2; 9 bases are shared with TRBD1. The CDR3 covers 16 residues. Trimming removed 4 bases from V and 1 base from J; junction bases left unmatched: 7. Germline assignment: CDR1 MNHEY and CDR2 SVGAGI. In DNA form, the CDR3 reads TGTGCCAGCAGTTTACAGGGGGCAAGTATTAACTATGGCTACACCTTC. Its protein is CASSLQGASINYGYTF.

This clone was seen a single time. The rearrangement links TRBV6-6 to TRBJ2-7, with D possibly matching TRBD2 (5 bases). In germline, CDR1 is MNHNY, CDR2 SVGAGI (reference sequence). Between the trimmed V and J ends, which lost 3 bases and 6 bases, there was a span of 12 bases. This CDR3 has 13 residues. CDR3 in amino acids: CASSYGDGGEQYF. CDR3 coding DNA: TGTGCCAGCAGTTATGGAGATGGAGGCGAGCAGTACTTC.

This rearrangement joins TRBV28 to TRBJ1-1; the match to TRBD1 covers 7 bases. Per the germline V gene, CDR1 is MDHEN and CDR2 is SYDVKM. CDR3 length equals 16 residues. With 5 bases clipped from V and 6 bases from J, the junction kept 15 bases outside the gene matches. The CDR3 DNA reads TGTGCCAGCAGTCCCAGCCCTCGACAGGGTAGGCCTGAAGCTTTCTTT. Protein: CASSPSPRQGRPEAFF.

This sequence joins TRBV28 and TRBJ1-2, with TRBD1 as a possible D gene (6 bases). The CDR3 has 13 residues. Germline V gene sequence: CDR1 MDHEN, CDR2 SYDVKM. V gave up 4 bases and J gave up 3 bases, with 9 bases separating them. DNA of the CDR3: TGTGCCAGCAGTTCGCAGGGGTACTATGGCTACACCTTC. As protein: CASSSQGYYGYTF.

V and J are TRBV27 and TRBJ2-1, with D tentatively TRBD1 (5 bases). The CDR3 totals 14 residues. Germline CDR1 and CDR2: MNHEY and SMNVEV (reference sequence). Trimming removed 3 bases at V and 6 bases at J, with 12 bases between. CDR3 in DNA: TGTGCCAGCAGTTTTTCAGGGAAAATCAATGAGCAGTTCTTC. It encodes CASSFSGKINEQFF.

The CDR3 DNA follows: TGTGCCAGCAGTGATGGGCAGCTGAACACTGAAGCTTTCTTT. Its translation: CASSDGQLNTEAFF. The chain is built from TRBV25-1 and TRBJ1-1; D unresolved. The germline V gene has CDR1 MGHDK and CDR2 SYGVNS. V lost 3 bases and J lost 0, with 8 bases in between. The CDR3 sequence is 14 residues long.

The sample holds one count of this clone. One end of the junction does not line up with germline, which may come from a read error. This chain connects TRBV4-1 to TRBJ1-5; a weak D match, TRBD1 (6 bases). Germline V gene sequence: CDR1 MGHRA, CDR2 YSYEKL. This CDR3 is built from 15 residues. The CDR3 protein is CASSQDNRAIGPQNF. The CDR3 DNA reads TGCGCCAGCAGCCAAGATAACAGGGCGATAGGGCCCCAGAATTTT.

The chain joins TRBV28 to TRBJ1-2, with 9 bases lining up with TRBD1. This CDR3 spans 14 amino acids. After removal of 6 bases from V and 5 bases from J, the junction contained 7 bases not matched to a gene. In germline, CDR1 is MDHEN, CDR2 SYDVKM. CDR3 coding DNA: TGTGCCAGCAGCTACGGACAGGGGAGGTATGGCTACACCTTC. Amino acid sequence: CASSYGQGRYGYTF.